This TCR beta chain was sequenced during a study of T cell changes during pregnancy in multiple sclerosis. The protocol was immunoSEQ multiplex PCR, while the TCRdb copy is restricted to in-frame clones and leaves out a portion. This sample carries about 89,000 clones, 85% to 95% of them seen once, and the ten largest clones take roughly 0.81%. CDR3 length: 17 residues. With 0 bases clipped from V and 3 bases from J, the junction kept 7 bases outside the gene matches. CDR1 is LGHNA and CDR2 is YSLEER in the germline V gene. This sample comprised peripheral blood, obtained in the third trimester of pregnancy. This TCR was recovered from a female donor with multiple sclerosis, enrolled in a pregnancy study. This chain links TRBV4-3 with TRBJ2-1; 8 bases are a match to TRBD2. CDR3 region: CASSQDRTSGYYNEQFF. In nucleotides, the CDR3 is TGCGCCAGCAGCCAAGACCGAACTAGCGGATACTACAATGAGCAGTTCTTC.